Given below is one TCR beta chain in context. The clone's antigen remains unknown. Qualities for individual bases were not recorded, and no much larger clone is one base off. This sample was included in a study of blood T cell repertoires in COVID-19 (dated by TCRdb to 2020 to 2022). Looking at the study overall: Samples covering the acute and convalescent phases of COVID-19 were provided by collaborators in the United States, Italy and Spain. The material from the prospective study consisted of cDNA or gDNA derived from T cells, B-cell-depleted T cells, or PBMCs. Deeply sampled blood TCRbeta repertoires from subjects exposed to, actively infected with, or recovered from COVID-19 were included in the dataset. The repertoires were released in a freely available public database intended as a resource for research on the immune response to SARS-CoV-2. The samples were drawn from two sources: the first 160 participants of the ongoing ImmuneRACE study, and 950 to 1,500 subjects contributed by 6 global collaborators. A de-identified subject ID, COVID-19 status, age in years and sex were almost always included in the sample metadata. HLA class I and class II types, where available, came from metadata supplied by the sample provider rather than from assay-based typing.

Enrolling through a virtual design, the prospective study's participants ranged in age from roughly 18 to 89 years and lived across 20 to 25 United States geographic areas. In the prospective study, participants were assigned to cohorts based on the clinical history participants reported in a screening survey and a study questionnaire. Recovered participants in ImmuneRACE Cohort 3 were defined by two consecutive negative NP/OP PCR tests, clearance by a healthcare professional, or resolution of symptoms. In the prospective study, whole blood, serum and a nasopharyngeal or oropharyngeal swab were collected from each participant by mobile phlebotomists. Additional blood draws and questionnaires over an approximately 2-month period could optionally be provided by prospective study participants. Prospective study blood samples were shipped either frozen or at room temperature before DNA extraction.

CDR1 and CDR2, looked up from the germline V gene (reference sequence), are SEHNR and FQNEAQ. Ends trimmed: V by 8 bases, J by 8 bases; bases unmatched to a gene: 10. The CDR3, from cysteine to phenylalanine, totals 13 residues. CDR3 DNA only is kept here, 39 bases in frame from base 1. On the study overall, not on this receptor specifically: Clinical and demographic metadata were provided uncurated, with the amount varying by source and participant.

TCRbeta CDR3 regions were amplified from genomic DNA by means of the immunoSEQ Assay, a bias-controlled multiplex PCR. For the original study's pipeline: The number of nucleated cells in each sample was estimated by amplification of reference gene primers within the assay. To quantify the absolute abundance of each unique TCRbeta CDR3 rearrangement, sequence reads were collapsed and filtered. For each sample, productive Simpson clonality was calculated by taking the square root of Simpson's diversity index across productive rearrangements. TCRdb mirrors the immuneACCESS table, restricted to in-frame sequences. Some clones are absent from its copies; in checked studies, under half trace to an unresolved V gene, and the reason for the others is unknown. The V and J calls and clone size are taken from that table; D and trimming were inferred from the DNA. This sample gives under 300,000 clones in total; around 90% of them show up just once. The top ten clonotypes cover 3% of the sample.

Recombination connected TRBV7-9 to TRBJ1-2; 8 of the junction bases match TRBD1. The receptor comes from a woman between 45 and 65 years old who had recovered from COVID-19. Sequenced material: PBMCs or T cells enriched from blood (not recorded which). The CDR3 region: CASGLTGVYGYTF. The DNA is TGTGCCAGCGGGTTGACAGGGGTATACGGCTACACCTTC.